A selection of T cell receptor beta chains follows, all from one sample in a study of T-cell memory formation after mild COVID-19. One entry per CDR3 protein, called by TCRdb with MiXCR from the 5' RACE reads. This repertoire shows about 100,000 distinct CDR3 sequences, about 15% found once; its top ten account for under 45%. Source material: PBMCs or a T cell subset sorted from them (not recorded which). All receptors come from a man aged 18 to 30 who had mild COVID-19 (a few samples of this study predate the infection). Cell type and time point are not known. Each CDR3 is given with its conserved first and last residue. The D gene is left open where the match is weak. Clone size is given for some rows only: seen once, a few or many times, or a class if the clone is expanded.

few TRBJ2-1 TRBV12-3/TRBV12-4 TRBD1 CASSYRQGGYNEQFF TGTGCCAGCAGCTATAGACAGGGTGGCTACAATGAGCAGTTCTTC
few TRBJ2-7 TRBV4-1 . CASRGRGPNYEQYF TGCGCCAGCAGAGGTCGGGGGCCCAACTACGAGCAGTACTTC
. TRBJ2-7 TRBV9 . CASSQDTLFSYEQYF TGTGCCAGCAGCCAGGACACCCTCTTCTCCTACGAGCAGTACTTC
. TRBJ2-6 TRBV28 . CASSLGIAVRSTGSGANVLTF TGTGCCAGCAGTTTAGGGATAGCGGTCAGGTCCACTGGCTCTGGGGCCAACGTCCTGACTTTC
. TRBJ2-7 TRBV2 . CASRQAYEQYF TGTGCCAGCAGACAGGCCTACGAGCAGTACTTC
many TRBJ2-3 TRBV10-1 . CASSGIGTQYF TGCGCCAGCAGTGGAATTGGTACGCAGTATTTT
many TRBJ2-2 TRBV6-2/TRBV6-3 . CASSYGVSGELFF TGTGCCAGCAGTTACGGGGTTTCCGGGGAGCTGTTTTTT
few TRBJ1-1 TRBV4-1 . CASSQGPQGGTEAFF TGCGCCAGCAGCCAAGGTCCACAGGGAGGCACTGAAGCTTTCTTT
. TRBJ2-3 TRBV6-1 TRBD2 CASSVAGGLDTQYF TGTGCCAGCAGTGTTGCGGGGGGTTTAGATACGCAGTATTTT
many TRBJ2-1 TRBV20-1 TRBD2 CSARDGTRDNEQFF TGCAGTGCTAGAGATGGGACTAGGGACAATGAGCAGTTCTTC
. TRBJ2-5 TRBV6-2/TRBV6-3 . CASSSEFHETQYF TGTGCCAGCAGTTCCGAATTCCACGAGACCCAGTACTTC
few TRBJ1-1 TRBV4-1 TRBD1 CASSQGARQGYTEAFF TGCGCCAGCAGCCAAGGCGCTAGACAGGGCTACACTGAAGCTTTCTTT
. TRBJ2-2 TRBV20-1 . CSAWGDGELFF TGCAGTGCTTGGGGGGACGGGGAGCTGTTTTTT
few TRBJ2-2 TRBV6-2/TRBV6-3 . CASSYYNTGELFF TGTGCCAGCAGTTACTATAACACCGGGGAGCTGTTTTTT
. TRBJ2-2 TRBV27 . CASRRGAVGELFF TGTGCCAGCCGCCGGGGGGCGGTCGGGGAGCTGTTTTTT
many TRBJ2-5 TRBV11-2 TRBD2 CASSLGLAGGHLAETQYF TGTGCCAGCAGCTTAGGACTAGCGGGGGGCCACCTGGCGGAGACCCAGTACTTC
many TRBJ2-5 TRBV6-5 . CASSYQGRPETQYF TGTGCCAGCAGTTACCAGGGGCGCCCAGAGACCCAGTACTTC
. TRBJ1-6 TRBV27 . CASSSRDTNNSPLHF TGTGCCAGCAGTTCCCGGGACACCAATAATTCACCCCTCCACTTT
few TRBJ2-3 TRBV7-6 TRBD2 CASSLVGGFTDTQYF TGTGCCAGCAGCTTAGTGGGGGGGTTCACAGATACGCAGTATTTT
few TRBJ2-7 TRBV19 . CASSIWGAHEQYF TGTGCCAGTAGTATATGGGGGGCCCACGAGCAGTACTTC
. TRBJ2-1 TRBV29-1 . CSGGNEQFF TGCAGCGGCGGCAATGAGCAGTTCTTC
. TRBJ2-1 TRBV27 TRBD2 CASTTAGGGYNEQFF TGTGCCAGCACCACCGCGGGGGGCGGCTACAATGAGCAGTTCTTC
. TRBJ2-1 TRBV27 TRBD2 CASRLAGGRYNEQFF TGTGCCAGTAGACTAGCGGGGGGACGTTACAATGAGCAGTTCTTC
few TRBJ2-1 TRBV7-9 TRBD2 CASSLGLAGERQFF TGTGCCAGCAGCCTGGGACTAGCGGGAGAGAGGCAGTTCTTC
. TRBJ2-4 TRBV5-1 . CASSPGPGNIQYF TGCGCCAGCAGCCCCGGGCCGGGAAACATTCAGTACTTC
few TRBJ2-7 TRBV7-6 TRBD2 CASSLGSGAYEQYF TGTGCCAGCAGCTTAGGTAGCGGGGCCTACGAGCAGTACTTC
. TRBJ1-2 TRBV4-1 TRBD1 CASSQDGGQTNYGYTF TGCGCCAGCAGCCAAGATGGGGGACAGACGAACTATGGCTACACCTTC
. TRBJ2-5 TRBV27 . CASRQGRETQYF TGTGCCAGCAGACAGGGGAGGGAGACCCAGTACTTC
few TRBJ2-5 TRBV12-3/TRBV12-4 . CASSLEEAEETQYF TGTGCCAGCAGTTTAGAGGAGGCGGAAGAGACCCAGTACTTC
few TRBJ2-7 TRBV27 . CASSAQDRAYEQYF TGTGCCAGCAGTGCCCAGGACAGAGCCTACGAGCAGTACTTC
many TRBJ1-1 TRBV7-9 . CASSFEYRESNTEAFF TGTGCCAGCAGCTTCGAATACAGGGAGTCGAACACTGAAGCTTTCTTT
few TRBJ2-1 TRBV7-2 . CASSLEGVRRFF TGTGCCAGCAGTCTAGAAGGGGTCCGACGGTTCTTC
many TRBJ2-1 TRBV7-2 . CASTRTPSSYNEQFF TGTGCCAGCACCCGGACACCGAGCTCCTACAATGAGCAGTTCTTC
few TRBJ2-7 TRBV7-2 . CASSPGQWGSYEQYF TGTGCCAGCAGCCCAGGGCAGTGGGGCTCCTACGAGCAGTACTTC
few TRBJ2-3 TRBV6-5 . CASGHRSDTQYF TGTGCCAGCGGCCACCGGTCAGATACGCAGTATTTT
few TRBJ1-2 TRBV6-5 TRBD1 CASRTPGTAVGYTF TGTGCCAGCAGAACCCCCGGGACAGCCGTTGGCTACACCTTC
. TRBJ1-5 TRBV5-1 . CASRGEGRNQPQHF TGCGCCAGCAGAGGAGAGGGGAGGAATCAGCCCCAGCATTTT
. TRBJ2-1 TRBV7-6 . CASSPVWASSYNEQFF TGTGCCAGCAGCCCCGTCTGGGCGAGCTCCTACAATGAGCAGTTCTTC
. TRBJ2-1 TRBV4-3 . CASSQGLGNEQFF TGCGCCAGCAGCCAAGGACTAGGCAATGAGCAGTTCTTC
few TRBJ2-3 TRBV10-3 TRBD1 CAISDDRGGDTQYF TGTGCCATCAGTGATGACAGGGGGGGAGATACGCAGTATTTT